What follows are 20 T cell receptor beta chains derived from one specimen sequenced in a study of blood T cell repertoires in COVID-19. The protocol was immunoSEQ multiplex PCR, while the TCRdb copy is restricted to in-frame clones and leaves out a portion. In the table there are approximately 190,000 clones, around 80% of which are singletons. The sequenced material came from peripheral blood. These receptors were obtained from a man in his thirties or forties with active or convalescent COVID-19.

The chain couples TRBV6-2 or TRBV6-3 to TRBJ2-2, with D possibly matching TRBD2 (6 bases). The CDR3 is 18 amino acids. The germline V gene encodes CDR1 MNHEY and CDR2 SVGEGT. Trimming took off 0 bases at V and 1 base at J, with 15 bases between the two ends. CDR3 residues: CASSYSPGRDWNTGELFF. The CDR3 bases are TGTGCCAGCAGTTACTCCCCCGGCCGGGACTGGAACACCGGGGAGCTGTTTTTT.

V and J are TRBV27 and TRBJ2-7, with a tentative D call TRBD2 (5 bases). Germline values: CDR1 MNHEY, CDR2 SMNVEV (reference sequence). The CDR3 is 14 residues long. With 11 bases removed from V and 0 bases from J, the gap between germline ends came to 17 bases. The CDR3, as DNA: TGTGCCCCCAAGGTTAGACTAAGCTCCTACGAGCAGTACTTC. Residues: CAPKVRLSSYEQYF.

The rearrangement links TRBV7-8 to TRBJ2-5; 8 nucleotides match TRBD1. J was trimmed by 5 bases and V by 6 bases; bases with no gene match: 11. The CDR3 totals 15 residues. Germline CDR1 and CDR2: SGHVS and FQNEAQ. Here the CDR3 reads CASRDGQGGGETQYF. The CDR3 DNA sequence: TGTGCCAGCAGAGATGGACAGGGTGGGGGGGAGACCCAGTACTTC.

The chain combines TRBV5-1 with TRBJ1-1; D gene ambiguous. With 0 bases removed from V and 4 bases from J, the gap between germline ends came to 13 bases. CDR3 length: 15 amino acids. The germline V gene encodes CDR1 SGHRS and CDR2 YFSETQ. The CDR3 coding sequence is TGCGCCAGCAGCTTGGGGGAGGTGAGCGGCACTGAAGCTTTCTTT. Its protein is CASSLGEVSGTEAFF.

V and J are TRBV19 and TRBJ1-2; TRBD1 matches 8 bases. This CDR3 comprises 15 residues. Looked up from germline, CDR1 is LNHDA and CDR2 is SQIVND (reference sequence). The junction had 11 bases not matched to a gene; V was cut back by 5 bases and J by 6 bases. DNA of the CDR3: TGTGCCAGTAGTGCACCCGGGACAGGAGGAAATGGCTACACCTTC. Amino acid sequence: CASSAPGTGGNGYTF. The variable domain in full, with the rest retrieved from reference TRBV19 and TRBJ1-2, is DGGITQSPKYLFRKEGQNVTLSCEQNLNHDAMYWYRQDPGQGLRLIYYSQIVNDFQKGDIAEGYSVSREKKESFPLTVTSAQKNPTAFYLCASSAPGTGGNGYTFGSGTRLTVV.

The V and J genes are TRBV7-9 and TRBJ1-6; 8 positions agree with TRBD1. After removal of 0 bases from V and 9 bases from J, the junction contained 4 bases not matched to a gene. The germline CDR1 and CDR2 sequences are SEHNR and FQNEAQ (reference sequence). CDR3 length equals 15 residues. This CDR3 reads CASSLAGQGASPLHF. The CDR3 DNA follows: TGTGCCAGCAGCTTAGCCGGCCAGGGGGCTTCACCCCTCCACTTT.

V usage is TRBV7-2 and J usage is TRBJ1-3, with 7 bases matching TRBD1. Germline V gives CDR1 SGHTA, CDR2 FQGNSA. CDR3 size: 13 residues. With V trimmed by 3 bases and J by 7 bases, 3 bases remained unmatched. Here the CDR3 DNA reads TGTGCCAGCAGCTTGGTACAGGGGAACACCATATATTTT. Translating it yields CASSLVQGNTIYF.

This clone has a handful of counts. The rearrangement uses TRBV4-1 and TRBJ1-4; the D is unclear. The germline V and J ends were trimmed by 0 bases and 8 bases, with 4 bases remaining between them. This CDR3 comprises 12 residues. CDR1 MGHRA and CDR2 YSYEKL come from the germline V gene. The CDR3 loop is CASSQDMEKLFF. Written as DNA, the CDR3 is TGCGCCAGCAGCCAAGATATGGAAAAACTGTTTTTT.

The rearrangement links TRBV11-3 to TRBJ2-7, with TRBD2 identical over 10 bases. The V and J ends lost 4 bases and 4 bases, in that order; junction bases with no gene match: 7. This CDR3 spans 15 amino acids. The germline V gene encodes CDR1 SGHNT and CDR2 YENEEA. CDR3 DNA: TGTGCCAGCAGCTCCTCTAGCGGGAGAAGGTACGAGCAGTACTTC. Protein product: CASSSSSGRRYEQYF.

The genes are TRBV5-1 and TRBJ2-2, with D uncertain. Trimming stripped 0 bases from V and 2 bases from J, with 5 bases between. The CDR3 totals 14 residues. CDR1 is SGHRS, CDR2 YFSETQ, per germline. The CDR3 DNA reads TGCGCCAGCAGCTTGGGCACTAACACCGGGGAGCTGTTTTTT. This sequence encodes CASSLGTNTGELFF.

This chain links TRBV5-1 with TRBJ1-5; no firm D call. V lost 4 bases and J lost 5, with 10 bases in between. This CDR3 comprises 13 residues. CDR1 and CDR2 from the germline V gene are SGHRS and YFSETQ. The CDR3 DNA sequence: TGCGCCAGCAGCGCATACACCGATCAGCCCCAGCATTTT. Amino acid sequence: CASSAYTDQPQHF.

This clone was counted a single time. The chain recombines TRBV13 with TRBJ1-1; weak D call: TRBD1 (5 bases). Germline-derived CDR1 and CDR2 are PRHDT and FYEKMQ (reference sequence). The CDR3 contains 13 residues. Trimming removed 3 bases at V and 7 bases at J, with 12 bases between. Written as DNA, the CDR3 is TGTGCCAGCAGCTTGTCAGGGCTAGGTGAAGCTTTCTTT. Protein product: CASSLSGLGEAFF.

CDR3 sequence reads: CASSLGYGHLNEQYF. CDR3 coding DNA: TGTGCCAGCAGCTTAGGTTATGGACATTTGAACGAGCAGTACTTC. This chain uses TRBV11-3 with TRBJ2-7; tentatively, D is TRBD1 (5 bases). CDR1 and CDR2 from the germline V gene are SGHNT and YENEEA. The V end lost 1 base, the J end lost 5 bases, and 15 bases lay between the germline ends. This CDR3 spans 15 amino acids.

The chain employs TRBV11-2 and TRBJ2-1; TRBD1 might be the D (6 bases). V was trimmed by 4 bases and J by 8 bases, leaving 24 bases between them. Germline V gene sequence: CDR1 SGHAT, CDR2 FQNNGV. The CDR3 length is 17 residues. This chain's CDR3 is CASSSVGVRGPTDEQFF. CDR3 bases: TGTGCCAGCAGCTCCGTCGGCGTCAGGGGTCCCACGGATGAGCAGTTCTTC.

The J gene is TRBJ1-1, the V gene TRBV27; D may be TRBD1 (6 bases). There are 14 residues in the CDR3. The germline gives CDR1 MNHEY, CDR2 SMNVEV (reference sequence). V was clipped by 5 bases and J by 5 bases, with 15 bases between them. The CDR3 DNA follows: TGTGCCAGCAGTCTCTTACAGGGACGAACTGAAGCTTTCTTT. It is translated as CASSLLQGRTEAFF.

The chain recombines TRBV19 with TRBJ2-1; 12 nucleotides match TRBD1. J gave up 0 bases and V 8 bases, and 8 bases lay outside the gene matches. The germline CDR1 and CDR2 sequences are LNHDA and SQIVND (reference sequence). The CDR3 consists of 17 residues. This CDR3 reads CASLGQGAFSSYNEQFF. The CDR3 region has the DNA TGTGCCAGTTTGGGACAGGGGGCGTTTAGCTCCTACAATGAGCAGTTCTTC.

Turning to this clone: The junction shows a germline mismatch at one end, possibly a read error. The CDR3 nucleotides are TGTGCTAGCAGCTCTCGCTTCGGGGGAGATCAGCCCCAGCATTTT. Translating it yields CASSSRFGGDQPQHF. This chain connects TRBV7-7 to TRBJ1-5; D is perhaps TRBD1 (5 bases). The CDR3 has 15 amino acids. CDR1 and CDR2 (germline): SSHAT, FNYEAQ (reference sequence). The full variable domain, in which reference TRBV7-7 and TRBJ1-5 provide the parts outside the CDR3, is GAGVSQSPRYKVTKRGQDVTLRCDPISSHATLYWYQQALGQGPEFLTYFNYEAQPDKSGLPSDRFSAERPEGSISTLTIQRTEQRDSAMYRCASSSRFGGDQPQHFGDGTRLSIL.

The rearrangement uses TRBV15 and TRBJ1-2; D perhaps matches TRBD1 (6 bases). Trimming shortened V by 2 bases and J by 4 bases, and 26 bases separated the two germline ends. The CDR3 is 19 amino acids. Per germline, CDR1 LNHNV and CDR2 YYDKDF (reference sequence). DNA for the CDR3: TGTGCCACCAGCAGAATTTTCCCTACCGACGGACAGCCGGGCTATGGCTACACCTTC. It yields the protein CATSRIFPTDGQPGYGYTF.

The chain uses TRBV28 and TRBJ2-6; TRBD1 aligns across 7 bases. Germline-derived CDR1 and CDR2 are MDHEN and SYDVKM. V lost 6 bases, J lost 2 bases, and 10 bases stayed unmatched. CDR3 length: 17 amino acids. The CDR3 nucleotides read TGTGCCAGCAGCGCTCGACAGGGAAAGGCTGGGGCCAACGTCCTGACTTTC. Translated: CASSARQGKAGANVLTF.

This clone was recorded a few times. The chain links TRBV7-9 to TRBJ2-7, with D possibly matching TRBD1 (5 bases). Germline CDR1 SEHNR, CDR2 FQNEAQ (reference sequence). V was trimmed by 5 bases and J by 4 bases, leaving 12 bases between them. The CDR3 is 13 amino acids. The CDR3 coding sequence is TGTGCCAGCAGCCCACAGGACCCTTACGAGCAGTACTTC. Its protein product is CASSPQDPYEQYF.